The T cell receptor beta chain under discussion was sequenced for a study of blood T cells in healthy people across ages. The count of this clonotype is one. Its specificity is unknown. A sample-barcoded 5' primer and a J-beta primer mix were used in a second PCR of about 6 to 12 cycles. Per sample, CDR3-containing paired-end reads numbered at least 3 million. TCRdb re-analysed the 5' RACE reads in MiXCR, keeping a single row per CDR3 protein. The sample contains 700,000 to 850,000 distinct CDR3 sequences, about 55% of which appear only once. The study's findings and limits: Diversity estimated from one million T cells was considered an underestimate.

The V segment lost 2 bases and the J segment 4 bases; nucleotides outside the gene matches: 4. This CDR3 is built from 14 residues. Germline V gene sequence: CDR1 SGHRS, CDR2 YFSETQ. This receptor was obtained from a man of 80 years or more in good health. The chain is built from TRBV5-1 and TRBJ1-1, with 8 positions matching TRBD1. Sequencing was done on a sample of blood. CDR3 DNA: TGCGCCAGCAGCTTCACAGGGGGACCCACTGAAGCTTTCTTT. Protein product: CASSFTGGPTEAFF. The whole variable domain, filled in from reference TRBV5-1 and TRBJ1-1, reads KAGVTQTPRYLIKTRGQQVTLSCSPISGHRSVSWYQQTPGQGLQFLFEYFSETQRNKGNFPGRFSGRQFSNSRSEMNVSTLELGDSALYLCASSFTGGPTEAFFGQGTRLTVV.